This TCR beta chain was retrieved from a study of blood T cells in healthy people across ages. Looking at the study overall: Template-switching capture recovered about one barcoded beta molecule per two T cells. Study observations and caveats: Both higher diversity and more naive CD4+ cells marked long-lived donors when set against aged donors. PBMCs were not sorted, which prevented a conclusive comparison of naive versus antigen-experienced cells.

Note on this clonotype: What it binds is unknown.

Using a J-beta primer mix together with a sample-barcoded 5' primer, a second PCR was run for roughly 7 to 11 cycles. TCRdb processed the 5' RACE reads anew with MiXCR; each CDR3 protein has one entry. Here the sample spans about 1,500,000 distinct CDR3 sequences, around two fifths being singletons. Each sample provided at least 5 micrograms of extracted total RNA. Germline loops: CDR1 SGHNT, CDR2 YYREEE (reference sequence). Trimming cost V 0 bases and J 6 bases, with 13 bases left between them. The CDR3 sequence is 15 residues long. The sequencing input was blood. The chain combines TRBV5-4 with TRBJ2-1; D unclear. The receptor's source is a woman between 18 and 29 years old in good health. The CDR3 bases are TGTGCCAGCAGCTTGGCGGGCCGCGTCTGCAATGAGCAGTTCTTC. Translation: CASSLAGRVCNEQFF.